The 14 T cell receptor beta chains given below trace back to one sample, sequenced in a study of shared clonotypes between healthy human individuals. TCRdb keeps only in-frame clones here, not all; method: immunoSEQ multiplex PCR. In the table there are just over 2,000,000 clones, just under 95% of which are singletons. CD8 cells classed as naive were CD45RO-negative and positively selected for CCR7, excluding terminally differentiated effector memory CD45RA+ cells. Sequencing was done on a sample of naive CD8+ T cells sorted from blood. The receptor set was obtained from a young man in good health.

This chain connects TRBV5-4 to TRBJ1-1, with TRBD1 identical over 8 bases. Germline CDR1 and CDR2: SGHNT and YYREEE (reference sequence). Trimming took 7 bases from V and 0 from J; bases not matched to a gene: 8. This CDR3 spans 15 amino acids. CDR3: CASGPDRGVNTEAFF. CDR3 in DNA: TGTGCCAGCGGCCCTGACAGGGGCGTGAACACTGAAGCTTTCTTT.

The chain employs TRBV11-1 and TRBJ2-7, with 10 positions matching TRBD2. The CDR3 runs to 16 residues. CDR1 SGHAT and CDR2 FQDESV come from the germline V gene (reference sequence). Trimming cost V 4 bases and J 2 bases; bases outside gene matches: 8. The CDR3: CASSYNSGGGTYEQYF. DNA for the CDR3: TGTGCCAGCAGCTATAACAGCGGGGGGGGTACCTACGAGCAGTACTTC.

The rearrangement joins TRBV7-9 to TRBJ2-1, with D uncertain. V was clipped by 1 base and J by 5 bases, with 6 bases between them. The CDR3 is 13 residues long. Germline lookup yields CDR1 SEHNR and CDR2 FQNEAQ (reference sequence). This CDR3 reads CASSLEAHNEQFF. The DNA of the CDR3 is TGTGCCAGCAGCTTAGAGGCGCACAATGAGCAGTTCTTC.

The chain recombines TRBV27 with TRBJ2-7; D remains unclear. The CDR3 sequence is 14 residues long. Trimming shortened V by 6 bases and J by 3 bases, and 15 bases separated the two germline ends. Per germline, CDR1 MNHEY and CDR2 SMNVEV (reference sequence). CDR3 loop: CASSVKSSYYEQYF. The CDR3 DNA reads TGTGCCAGCAGCGTTAAATCTTCTTACTACGAGCAGTACTTC.

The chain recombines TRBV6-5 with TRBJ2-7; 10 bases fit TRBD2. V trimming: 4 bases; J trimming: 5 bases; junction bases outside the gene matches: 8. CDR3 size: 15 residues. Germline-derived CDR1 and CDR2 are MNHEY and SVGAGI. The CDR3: CASSFELAGAHEQYF. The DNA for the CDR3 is TGTGCCAGCAGTTTTGAGCTAGCGGGAGCCCACGAGCAGTACTTC.

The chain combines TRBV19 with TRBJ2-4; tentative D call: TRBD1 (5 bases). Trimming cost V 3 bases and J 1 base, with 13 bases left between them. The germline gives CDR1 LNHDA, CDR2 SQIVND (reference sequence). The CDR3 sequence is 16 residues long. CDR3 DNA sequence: TGTGCCAGTAGTATGGGGTCGGCAGGGGCCAAAAACATTCAGTACTTC. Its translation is CASSMGSAGAKNIQYF.

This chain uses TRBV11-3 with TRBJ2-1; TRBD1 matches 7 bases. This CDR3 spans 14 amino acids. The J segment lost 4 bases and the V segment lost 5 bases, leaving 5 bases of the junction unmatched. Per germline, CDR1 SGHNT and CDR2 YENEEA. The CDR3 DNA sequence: TGTGCCAGCAGCACGACAGGGAGTTACAATGAGCAGTTCTTC. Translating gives CASSTTGSYNEQFF.

Here the CDR3 DNA reads TGTGCCAGCAGCCCGATATTAGTGCTTCGGACTAGCGGGATTCCTTTAAATGAGCAGTTCTTC. Its translation: CASSPILVLRTSGIPLNEQFF. The chain uses TRBV7-6 and TRBJ2-1; TRBD2 aligns across 12 bases. This CDR3 has 21 amino acids. Germline trimming cut 5 bases from V and 7 bases from J; bases unmatched to any gene: 24. Germline values: CDR1 SGHVS, CDR2 FNYEAQ.

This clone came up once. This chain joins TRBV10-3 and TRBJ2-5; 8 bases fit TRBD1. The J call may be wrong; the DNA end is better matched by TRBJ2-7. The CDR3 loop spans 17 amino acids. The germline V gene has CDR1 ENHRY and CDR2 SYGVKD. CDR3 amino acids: CAISDPPSGTGGYEQYF. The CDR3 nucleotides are TGTGCCATCAGTGATCCCCCCTCCGGGACAGGAGGCTACGAGCAGTACTTC.

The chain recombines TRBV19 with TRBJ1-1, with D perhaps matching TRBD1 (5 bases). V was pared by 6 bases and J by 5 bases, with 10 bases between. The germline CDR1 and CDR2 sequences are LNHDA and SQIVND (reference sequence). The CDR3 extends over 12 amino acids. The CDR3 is CASSAWGTEAFF. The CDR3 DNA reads TGTGCCAGTAGCGCCTGGGGGACTGAAGCTTTCTTT.

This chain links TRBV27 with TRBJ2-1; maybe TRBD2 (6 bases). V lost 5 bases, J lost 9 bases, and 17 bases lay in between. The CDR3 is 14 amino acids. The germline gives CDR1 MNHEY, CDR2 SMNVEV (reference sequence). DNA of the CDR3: TGTGCCAGCAGTACTGGGACTGGCCTAGGTGAGCAGTTCTTC. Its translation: CASSTGTGLGEQFF.

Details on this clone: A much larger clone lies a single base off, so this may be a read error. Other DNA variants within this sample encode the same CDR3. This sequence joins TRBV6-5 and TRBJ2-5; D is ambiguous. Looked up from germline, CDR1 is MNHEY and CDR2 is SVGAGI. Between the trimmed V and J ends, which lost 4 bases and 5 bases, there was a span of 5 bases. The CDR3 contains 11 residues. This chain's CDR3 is CASSFGETQYF. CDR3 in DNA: TGTGCCAGCAGTTTCGGGGAGACCCAGTACTTC.

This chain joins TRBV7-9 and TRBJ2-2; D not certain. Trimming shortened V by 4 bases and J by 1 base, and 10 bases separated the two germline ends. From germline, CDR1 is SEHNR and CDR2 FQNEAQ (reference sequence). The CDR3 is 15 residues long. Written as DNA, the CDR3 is TGTGCCAGCAGCTCACGCTCGAAGAACACCGGGGAGCTGTTTTTT. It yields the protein CASSSRSKNTGELFF.

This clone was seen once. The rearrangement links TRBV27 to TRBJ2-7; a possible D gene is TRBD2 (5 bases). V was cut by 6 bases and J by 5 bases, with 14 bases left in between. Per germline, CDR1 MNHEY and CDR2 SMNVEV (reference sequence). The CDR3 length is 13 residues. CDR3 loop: CASRSGVVDEQYF. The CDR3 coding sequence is TGTGCCAGCAGGTCCGGGGTGGTGGACGAGCAGTACTTC.